This passage covers 4 T cell receptor beta chains from one sample sequenced in a study of shared clonotypes between healthy human individuals. Libraries were prepared by immunoSEQ multiplex PCR; TCRdb keeps only in-frame clonotypes and omits some of them. The sample lists around 500,000 clones; almost 80% were seen once. Sequencing was carried out using PBMCs. The receptor source for this set is a woman in her thirties or forties in good health. Some clones in this sample may be carry-over from other donors' samples.

As to this clone: The sample carries other DNA sequences with the same CDR3. This chain uses TRBV18 with TRBJ2-5; TRBD1 is a possible D gene (5 bases). The V end lost 3 bases, the J end lost 2 bases, and 7 bases lay between the germline ends. The CDR3 is 13 residues long. CDR1 and CDR2 from the germline V gene are KGHSH and LQKENI. In DNA, the CDR3 is TGTGCCAGCTCACCGGGGCGGCAAGAGACCCAGTACTTC. Encoded protein: CASSPGRQETQYF.

The genes are TRBV11-2 and TRBJ2-1; D is unclear. CDR3 length: 13 residues. Germline V gene data show CDR1 as SGHAT and CDR2 as FQNNGV. Trimming took 4 bases from V and 10 from J, leaving 14 bases between them. The CDR3 DNA sequence: TGTGCCAGCAGCTCGTACTATCGGGCCGAGCAGTTCTTC. Its translation is CASSSYYRAEQFF.

V is TRBV27 and J is TRBJ2-4; tentatively, D is TRBD1 (6 bases). V lost 7 bases to trimming and J lost 0 bases, with 16 bases between them. This CDR3 has 16 residues. Germline V CDR1 and CDR2: MNHEY, SMNVEV (reference sequence). In nucleotides, the CDR3 is TGTGCCAGCACCCAACAGGGACGGTTAGCCAAAAACATTCAGTACTTC. Translated: CASTQQGRLAKNIQYF.

This clone rates as medium-sized (0.01 to 0.1%). In the same sample, other DNA sequences code for this CDR3. This rearrangement joins TRBV5-4 to TRBJ2-7, with D possibly being TRBD2 (6 bases). Germline V gives CDR1 SGHNT, CDR2 YYREEE (reference sequence). V was trimmed by 2 bases and J by 0 bases, leaving 12 bases between them. The CDR3 is made up of 15 amino acids. CDR3 DNA sequence: TGTGCCAGCAGCTTAGGCGGGGCGAGCTCCTACGAGCAGTACTTC. The encoded protein is CASSLGGASSYEQYF.